This T cell receptor beta chain was recovered during a study of blood T cell repertoires in COVID-19. Study-wide context: Material from acute and convalescent COVID-19 was sourced from the United States, Italy and Spain. T cells, B-cell-depleted T cells, or PBMCs supplied cDNA or gDNA.

Germline V gene sequence: CDR1 SGHAT, CDR2 FQDESV (reference sequence). The CDR3 is 14 amino acids. Trimming at V came to 5 bases and at J to 5 bases, leaving 4 bases not matched to a gene. This clone was seen more than once but under ten times. Per the original data handling: Reference gene primers were amplified, and this amplification served to estimate nucleated cell counts. This table comes from immunoSEQ multiplex PCR, and its TCRdb copy is limited to in-frame clones, with some not included. The V and J calls and clone size are taken from that table; D and trimming were inferred from the DNA. The sample includes 290,000 or so clones, approximately 85% of them seen just once.

The specimen was peripheral blood. The source is a man in his fifties with active or convalescent COVID-19. The V and J genes are TRBV11-1 and TRBJ1-1; 11 bases map to TRBD1. CDR3 sequence (DNA): TGTGCCAGCAGCCCAGGGACAGGGGGAACTGAAGCTTTCTTT. Protein sequence: CASSPGTGGTEAFF.